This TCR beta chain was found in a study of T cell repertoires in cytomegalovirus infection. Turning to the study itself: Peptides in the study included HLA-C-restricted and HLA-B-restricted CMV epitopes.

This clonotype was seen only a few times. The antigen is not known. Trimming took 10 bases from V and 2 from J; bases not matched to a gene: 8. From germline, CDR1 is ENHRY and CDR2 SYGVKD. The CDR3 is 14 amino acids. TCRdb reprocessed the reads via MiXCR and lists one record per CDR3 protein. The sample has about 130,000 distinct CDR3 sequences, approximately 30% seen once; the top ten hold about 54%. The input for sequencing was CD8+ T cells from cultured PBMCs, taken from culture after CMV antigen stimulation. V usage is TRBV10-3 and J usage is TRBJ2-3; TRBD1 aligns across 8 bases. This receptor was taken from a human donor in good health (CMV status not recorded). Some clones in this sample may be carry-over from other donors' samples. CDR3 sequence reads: CATMTDRVTDTQYF. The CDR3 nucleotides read TGTGCCACAATGACGGACAGGGTCACAGATACGCAGTATTTT.